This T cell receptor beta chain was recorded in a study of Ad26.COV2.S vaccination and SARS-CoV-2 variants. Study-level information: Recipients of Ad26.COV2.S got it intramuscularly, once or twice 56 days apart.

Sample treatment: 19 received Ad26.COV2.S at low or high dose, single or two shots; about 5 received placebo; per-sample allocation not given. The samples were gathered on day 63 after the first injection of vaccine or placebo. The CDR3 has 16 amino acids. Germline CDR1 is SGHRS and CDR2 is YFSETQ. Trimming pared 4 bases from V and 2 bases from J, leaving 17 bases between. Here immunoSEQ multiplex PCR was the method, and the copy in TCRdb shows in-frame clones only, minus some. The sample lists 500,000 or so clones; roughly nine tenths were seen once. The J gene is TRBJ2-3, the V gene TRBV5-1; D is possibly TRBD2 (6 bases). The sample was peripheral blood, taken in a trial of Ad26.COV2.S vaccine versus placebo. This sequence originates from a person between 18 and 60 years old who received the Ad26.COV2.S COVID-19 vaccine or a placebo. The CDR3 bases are TGCGCCAGCAGCCCGCGGGCGGGATCCTACACAGATACGCAGTATTTT. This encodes CASSPRAGSYTDTQYF.